This T cell receptor beta chain originates from a study of CD8+ T cells in alopecia areata (dated by TCRdb to 2016 to 2019). Study-wide context: In both human patients and the C3H/HeJ mouse model, the study applied high-throughput TCRbeta sequencing to look at T cell clonal expansion in alopecia areata. On the human side, TCRbeta sequencing was run on scalp tissue and on sorted CD4+ and CD8+ peripheral blood T cells from healthy controls and from alopecia areata patients with either patchy or totalis/universalis disease. Scalp clonality was compared across normal scalp (n=4), patchy alopecia areata scalp (n=8), and alopecia totalis/universalis scalp (n=8). RNA was obtained with the PAXgene miRNA kit for fixed scalp, the miRNeasy kit for PBMCs, and the RNeasy kit for mouse skin. TCRbeta CDR3 regions were amplified by immunoSEQ multiplex PCR using 35 Vbeta forward and 13 Jbeta reverse primers.

With respect to this clone: There is no known antigen for this receptor. No base-level quality is on record; no much larger clone is a single base apart.

V sheds 6 bases and J sheds 7 bases, leaving 16 bases between their ends. Its CDR3 holds 13 amino acids, cysteine through phenylalanine. This entry keeps only the CDR3 DNA: 39 bases, framed from base 1. CDR1 SQVTM and CDR2 ANQGSEA were looked up in the germline V gene. The library was made by the immunoSEQ multiplex PCR assay. RNA was extracted from all samples and reverse transcribed into cDNA as template for TCR sequencing. First-strand cDNA was synthesized with SuperScript III using a 2:1 mix of oligo-dT and random hexamers. Amplification bias was assessed with a synthetic immune receptor repertoire, and residual bias was removed computationally. The original pipeline was this. Raw reads were preprocessed to remove errors, and CDR3 was defined according to IMGT conventions as the region from the conserved cysteine to phenylalanine. Clonality was computed as 1 minus the Shannon entropy, with the entropy normalized by log2 of the number of productive unique TCRs. Whether scalp clones were CD4 or CD8 was inferred by matching scalp TCRbeta sequences against CD4 and CD8 repertoires sorted from blood. TCRdb obtained this table from immuneACCESS and retained in-frame rearrangements with V and J assigned. These tables miss some clones; where compared with another copy, unresolved V genes account for less than half of the shortfall, and the remainder is unexplained. V and J calls and clone size are those listed in that table; D and trimming were worked out from the DNA. The sample contains around 120,000 clones, about 50% of them found a single time. The ten top clones hold 8% to 11% of the sample.

Lesional scalp punch biopsies and peripheral blood were obtained from alopecia areata patients. PBMCs were separated by density centrifugation and stained for CD3, CD4 and CD8, after which CD4+ and CD8+ T cells were sorted on a FACSAria. As part of a multicenter biomarker study, untreated alopecia areata patients were recruited. For roughly 5 biomarker-study patients, blood CD8+ T cells were further sorted into NKG2D-low and NKG2D-high fractions. Here is what the overall study found, with its caveats: Unlike mouse skin, which is dominated by gammadelta T cells, normal human skin has resident alphabeta T cells that are also sequenced, and this complicates analysis of the scalp TCR repertoire. TCR sequences shared between patients were less clear than in mice, possibly partly because of HLA diversity in the patient population. Lesional scalp, especially in alopecia totalis/universalis, showed higher clonality and more expanded CD8+ clones than normal scalp, suggesting antigenic drive.

This chain is built from TRBV29-1 and TRBJ2-1, and possibly TRBD1, on 6 matching bases. The sequencing input was NKG2D-low CD8+ T cells sorted from blood. Read against the paper, the sample's cell subset or site label means: sorted CD8+ NKG2D-low blood T cells. The sequence was collected from a human donor with alopecia areata. The DNA reads TGCAGCGTGATACAAGTTACAGGGAATGAGCAGTTCTTC. It translates to CSVIQVTGNEQFF.